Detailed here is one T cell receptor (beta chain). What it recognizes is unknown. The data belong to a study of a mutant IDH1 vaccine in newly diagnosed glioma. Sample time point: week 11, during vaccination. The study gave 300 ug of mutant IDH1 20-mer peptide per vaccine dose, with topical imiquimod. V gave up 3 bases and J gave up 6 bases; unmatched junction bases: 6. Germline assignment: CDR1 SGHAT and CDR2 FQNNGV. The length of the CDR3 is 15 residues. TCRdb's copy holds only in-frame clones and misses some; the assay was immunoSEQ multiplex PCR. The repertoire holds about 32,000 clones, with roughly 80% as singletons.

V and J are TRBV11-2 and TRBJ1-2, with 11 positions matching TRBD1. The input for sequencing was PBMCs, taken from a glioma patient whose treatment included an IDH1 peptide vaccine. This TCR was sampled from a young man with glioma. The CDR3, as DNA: TGTGCCAGCAGCTTTCTAGGACAGGGGGCTGATGGCTACACCTTC. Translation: CASSFLGQGADGYTF.